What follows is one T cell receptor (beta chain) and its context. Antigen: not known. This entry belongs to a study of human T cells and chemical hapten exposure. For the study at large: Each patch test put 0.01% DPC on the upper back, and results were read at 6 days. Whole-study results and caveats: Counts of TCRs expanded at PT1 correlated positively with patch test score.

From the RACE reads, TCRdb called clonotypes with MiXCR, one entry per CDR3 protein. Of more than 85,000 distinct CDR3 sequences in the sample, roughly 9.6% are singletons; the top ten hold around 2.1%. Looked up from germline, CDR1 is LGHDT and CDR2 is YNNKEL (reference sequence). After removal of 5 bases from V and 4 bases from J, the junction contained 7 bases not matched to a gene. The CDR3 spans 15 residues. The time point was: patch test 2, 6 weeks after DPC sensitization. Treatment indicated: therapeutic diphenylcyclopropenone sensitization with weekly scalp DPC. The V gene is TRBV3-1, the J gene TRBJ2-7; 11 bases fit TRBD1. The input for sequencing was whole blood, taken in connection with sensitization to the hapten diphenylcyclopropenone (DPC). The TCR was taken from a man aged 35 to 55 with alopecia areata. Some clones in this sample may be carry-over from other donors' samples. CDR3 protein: CASSFRTGGTYEQYF. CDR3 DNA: TGTGCCAGCAGCTTTAGGACAGGGGGCACTTACGAGCAGTACTTC.